The 9 T cell receptor beta chains listed next were all sequenced from one sample in a study of blood T cell repertoires in COVID-19. Data came from immunoSEQ multiplex PCR; TCRdb stores just in-frame clones and leaves some out. Of approximately 200,000 clones detected, about 85% appear once; the ten largest clones hold around 3%. Sequencing was done on a sample of peripheral blood. The receptor source for this set is a man aged 50 or older who had recovered from COVID-19.

The CDR3 here is CASSGTLGARQETQYF. The CDR3 region has the DNA TGTGCCAGCTCAGGTACGCTGGGGGCACGGCAAGAGACCCAGTACTTC. The chain couples TRBV18 to TRBJ2-5, with D possibly matching TRBD1 (6 bases). The CDR3 extends over 16 amino acids. V gave up 5 bases and J gave up 2 bases, with 18 bases separating them. The V gene's germline CDR1 is KGHSH and CDR2 LQKENI. Supplemented by reference TRBV18 and TRBJ2-5, the full variable domain reads NAGVMQNPRHLVRRRGQEARLRCSPMKGHSHVYWYRQLPEEGLKFMVYLQKENIIDESGMPKERFSAEFPKEGPSILRIQQVVRGDSAAYFCASSGTLGARQETQYFGPGTRLLVL.

Here the CDR3 reads CASSLEQTSYEQYF. The CDR3 DNA reads as TGTGCCAGCAGCTTGGAACAGACCTCCTACGAGCAGTACTTC. The chain has TRBV5-8 and TRBJ2-7; D is unresolved. V shed 0 bases and J shed 0 bases, with 7 bases lying between them. CDR3 length: 14 residues. CDR1 SGHTS and CDR2 YDEGEE come from the germline V gene. The full variable domain, in which reference TRBV5-8 and TRBJ2-7 provide the parts outside the CDR3, is EAGVTQSPTHLIKTRGQQATLRCSPISGHTSVYWYQQALGLGLQFLLWYDEGEERNRGNFPPRFSGRQFPNYSSELNVNALELEDSALYLCASSLEQTSYEQYFGPGTRLTVT.

The rearrangement uses TRBV29-1 and TRBJ2-5; 9 bases align to TRBD1. The CDR3 covers 12 residues. Germline V gene lookup returns CDR1 SQVTM and CDR2 ANQGSEA. V gave up 7 bases and J gave up 5 bases; unmatched junction bases: 5. The CDR3 DNA reads as TGCAGCGGTCAGACAGGGGGGGAGACCCAGTACTTC. Amino acids: CSGQTGGETQYF.

The V call is TRBV2, the J call TRBJ2-3, with TRBD2 matching 7 bases. This CDR3 is 16 amino acids long. The ends lost 5 bases at V and 2 bases at J; junction bases unmatched: 10. Germline V gene sequence: CDR1 SNHLY, CDR2 FYNNEI. The CDR3 protein is CASSLGLAVNTDTQYF. CDR3 DNA sequence: TGTGCCAGCAGTCTTGGGCTAGCGGTAAACACAGATACGCAGTATTTT. Complete variable domain (other parts from reference TRBV2 and TRBJ2-3): EPEVTQTPSHQVTQMGQEVILRCVPISNHLYFYWYRQILGQKVEFLVSFYNNEISEKSEIFDDQFSVERPDGSNFTLKIRSTKLEDSAMYFCASSLGLAVNTDTQYFGPGTRLTVL.

V usage is TRBV2 and J usage is TRBJ2-5; no definite D call. This CDR3 has 12 amino acids. Germline loops: CDR1 SNHLY, CDR2 FYNNEI. V gave up 8 bases and J gave up 1 base, with 8 bases separating them. CDR3 in DNA: TGTGCCAGCGCAGGCCGCCAAGAGACCCAGTACTTC. It codes for CASAGRQETQYF. Supplemented by reference TRBV2 and TRBJ2-5, the full variable domain reads EPEVTQTPSHQVTQMGQEVILRCVPISNHLYFYWYRQILGQKVEFLVSFYNNEISEKSEIFDDQFSVERPDGSNFTLKIRSTKLEDSAMYFCASAGRQETQYFGPGTRLLVL.

The V gene is TRBV10-3, the J gene TRBJ2-4; 9 bases are a match to TRBD1. The germline gives CDR1 ENHRY, CDR2 SYGVKD. The CDR3 contains 15 residues. Trimming cost V 0 bases and J 8 bases; bases outside gene matches: 5. The CDR3 region has the DNA TGTGCCATCAGTGAGTCGGAGACAGGGGGTGACATTCAGTACTTC. This translates into CAISESETGGDIQYF.

The chain uses TRBV7-2 and TRBJ2-7; maybe TRBD2 (6 bases). Germline values: CDR1 SGHTA, CDR2 FQGNSA. Trimming removed 4 bases from V and 7 bases from J, with 20 bases in between. This CDR3 has 15 residues. The CDR3 bases are TGTGCCAGCAGCTCCCGACTAGTACTTCTGGGGGAGCAGTACTTC. Amino acids: CASSSRLVLLGEQYF.

V is TRBV28 and J is TRBJ1-4; 10 nucleotides match TRBD1. This CDR3 spans 16 amino acids. V dropped 4 bases and J dropped 8; count of bases not matched to a gene: 10. Germline values: CDR1 MDHEN, CDR2 SYDVKM. CDR3 sequence: CASSSTGTGEREKLFF. The DNA of the CDR3 is TGTGCCAGCAGTTCAACCGGGACAGGGGAGCGAGAAAAACTGTTTTTT.

The V and J genes are TRBV6-4 and TRBJ2-3; D unresolved. The germline V gene encodes CDR1 MRHNA and CDR2 SNTAGT. This CDR3 is 15 amino acids long. Trimming took off 2 bases at V and 2 bases at J, with 11 bases between the two ends. The CDR3 sequence: CASSDNGLATDTQYF. In DNA, the CDR3 is TGTGCCAGCAGTGACAACGGGTTAGCCACAGATACGCAGTATTTT.